The entry that follows covers one T cell receptor (beta chain) sequence. Documented time point: before trial treatment. The V gene's germline CDR1 is LGHNA and CDR2 YNFKEQ. Trimming took off 4 bases at V and 0 bases at J, with 8 bases between the two ends. This CDR3 is 14 amino acids long. Alpha and beta chains were covered, as first-strand cDNA relied on TRAV- and TRBV-specific primers. A roughly 22-cycle PCR with a constant-region primer and V-primer adapter amplified TCRs. One entry per CDR3 protein, called by TCRdb with MiXCR from the reads. The data show tens of thousands of distinct CDR3 sequences, 18% seen once. This specimen belongs to a study of low-dose radiotherapy and immunotherapy resistance in tumors. About the research overall: Cyclophosphamide infusions of 200 mg/m2 came every two weeks, one day before radiation-immunotherapy. Aspirin was taken orally at 300 mg daily by patients, and this continued for four cycles from cycle 1 day 1.

This material consisted of PBMCs, taken before treatment. The rearrangement uses TRBV4-2 and TRBJ2-3, with a weak D call TRBD2 (5 bases). This clonotype originated in a male donor with prostate cancer. The CDR3 DNA sequence: TGTGCCAGCAGCCGTGAGGGAAGCACAGATACGCAGTATTTT. Its protein is CASSREGSTDTQYF.